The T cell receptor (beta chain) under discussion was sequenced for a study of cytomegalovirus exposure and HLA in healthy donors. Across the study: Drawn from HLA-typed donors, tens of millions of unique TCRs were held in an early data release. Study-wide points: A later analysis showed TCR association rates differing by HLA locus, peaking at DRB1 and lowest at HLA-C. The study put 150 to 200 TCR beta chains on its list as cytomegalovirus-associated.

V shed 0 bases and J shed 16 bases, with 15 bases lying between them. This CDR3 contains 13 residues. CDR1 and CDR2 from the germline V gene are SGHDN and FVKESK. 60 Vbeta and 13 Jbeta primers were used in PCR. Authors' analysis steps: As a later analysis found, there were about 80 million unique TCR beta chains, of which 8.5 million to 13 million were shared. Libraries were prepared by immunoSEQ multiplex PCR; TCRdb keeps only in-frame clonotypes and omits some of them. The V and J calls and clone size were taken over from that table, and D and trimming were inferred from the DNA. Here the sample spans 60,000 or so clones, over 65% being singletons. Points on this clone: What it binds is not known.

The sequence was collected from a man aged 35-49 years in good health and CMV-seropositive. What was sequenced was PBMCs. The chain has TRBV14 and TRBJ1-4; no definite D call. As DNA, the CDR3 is TGTGCCAGCAGCCAAGATCTGGATTCGGGGAAGTTTTTT. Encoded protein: CASSQDLDSGKFF.